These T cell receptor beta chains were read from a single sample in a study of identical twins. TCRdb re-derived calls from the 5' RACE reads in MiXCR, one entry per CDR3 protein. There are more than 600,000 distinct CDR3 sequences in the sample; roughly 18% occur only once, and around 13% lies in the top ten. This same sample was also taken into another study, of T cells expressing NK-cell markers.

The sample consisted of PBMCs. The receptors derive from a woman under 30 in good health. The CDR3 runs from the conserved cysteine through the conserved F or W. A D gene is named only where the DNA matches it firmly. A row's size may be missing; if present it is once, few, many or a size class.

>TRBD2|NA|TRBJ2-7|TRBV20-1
CSARPTSAYEQYF
TGCAGTGCTCGCCCGACTAGCGCTTACGAGCAGTACTTC
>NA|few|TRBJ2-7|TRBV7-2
CASSQGSGSPYEQYF
TGTGCCAGCAGCCAGGGGTCCGGTTCGCCCTACGAGCAGTACTTC
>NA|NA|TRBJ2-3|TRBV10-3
CAISSPSVGLLRDTQYF
TGTGCCATCAGTTCTCCCTCCGTGGGCCTCCTAAGGGATACGCAGTATTTT
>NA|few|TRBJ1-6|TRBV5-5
CASSLIGNDSPLHF
TGTGCCAGCAGCTTGATCGGGAATGACTCACCCCTCCACTTT
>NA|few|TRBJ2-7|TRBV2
CASRKGTQTYEQYF
TGTGCCAGCAGGAAAGGGACACAGACCTACGAGCAGTACTTC
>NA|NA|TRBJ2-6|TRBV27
CASTFVGFPTGANVLTF
TGTGCCAGCACCTTCGTGGGGTTCCCAACTGGGGCCAACGTCCTGACTTTC
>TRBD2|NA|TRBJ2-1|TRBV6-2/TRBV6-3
CASSSSGRAVGEQFF
TGTGCCAGCAGTTCTAGCGGGAGGGCCGTGGGTGAGCAGTTCTTC
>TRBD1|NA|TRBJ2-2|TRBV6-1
CASSHPGQGAPGELFF
TGTGCCAGCAGCCACCCGGGACAGGGGGCCCCCGGGGAGCTGTTTTTT
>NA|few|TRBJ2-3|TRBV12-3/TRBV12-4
CASSQNPTWTPQYF
TGTGCCAGCAGTCAAAATCCTACTTGGACCCCGCAGTATTTT
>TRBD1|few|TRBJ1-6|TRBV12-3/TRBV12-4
CASSTDRLNSPLHF
TGTGCCAGCAGTACGGACAGGCTAAATTCACCCCTCCACTTT
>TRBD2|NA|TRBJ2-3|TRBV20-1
CSARGLRTSGSKETDTQYF
TGCAGTGCTAGAGGGCTTCGGACTAGCGGCAGCAAAGAGACAGATACGCAGTATTTT
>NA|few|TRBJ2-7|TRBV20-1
CSAWDSTYEQYF
TGCAGTGCCTGGGACTCGACCTACGAGCAGTACTTC
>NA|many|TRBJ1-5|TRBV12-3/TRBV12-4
CASNILGQPQHF
TGTGCCAGCAATATTTTGGGTCAGCCCCAGCATTTT
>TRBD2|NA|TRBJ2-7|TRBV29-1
CSVGPSGRLSEQYF
TGCAGCGTGGGGCCTAGCGGGAGGTTAAGCGAGCAGTACTTC
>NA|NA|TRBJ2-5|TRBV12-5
CASLTGTQETQYF
TGTGCTAGCCTAACCGGGACCCAAGAGACCCAGTACTTC
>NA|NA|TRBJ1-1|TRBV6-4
CASSEGTETEAFF
TGTGCCAGCAGTGAGGGGACCGAAACTGAAGCTTTCTTT
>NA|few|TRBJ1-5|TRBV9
CASSEGGGKPQHF
TGTGCCAGCAGCGAAGGGGGAGGGAAGCCCCAGCATTTT
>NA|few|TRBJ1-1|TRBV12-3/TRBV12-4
CASSFGEGVTEAFF
NA
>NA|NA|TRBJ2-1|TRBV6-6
CASANNEQFF
TGTGCCAGCGCCAACAATGAGCAGTTCTTC
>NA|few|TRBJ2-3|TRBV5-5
CASSKDHLYVRDTQYF
TGTGCCAGCAGCAAGGACCACCTGTATGTAAGGGATACGCAGTATTTT
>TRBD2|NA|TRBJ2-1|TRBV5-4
CASSTGGGSFNEQFF
TGTGCCAGCAGCACCGGGGGGGGGAGTTTCAATGAGCAGTTCTTC
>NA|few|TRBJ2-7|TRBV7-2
CASRQTIGEQYF
TGTGCCAGCAGACAAACTATCGGCGAGCAGTACTTC
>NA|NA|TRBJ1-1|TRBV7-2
CASSLARLVKGTEAFF
TGTGCCAGCAGCTTAGCGCGGTTGGTTAAGGGTACTGAAGCTTTCTTT
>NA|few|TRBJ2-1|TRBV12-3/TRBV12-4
CASSPAERNEQFF
TGTGCCAGCAGTCCCGCCGAGAGGAATGAGCAGTTCTTC
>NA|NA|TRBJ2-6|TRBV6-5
CASSWRNAGANVLTF
TGTGCCAGCAGTTGGAGGAACGCTGGGGCCAACGTCCTGACTTTC
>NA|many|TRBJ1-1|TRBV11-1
CASRRGPNTEAFF
TGTGCCAGCAGGAGAGGCCCGAACACTGAAGCTTTCTTT
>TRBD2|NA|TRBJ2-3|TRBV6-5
CASSLFRAGSLDTQYF
TGTGCCAGCAGTTTGTTTCGAGCGGGGAGTTTGGATACGCAGTATTTT
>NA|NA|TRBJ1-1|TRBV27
CASSLWAREEIVTEAFF
TGCGCCAGCAGTTTATGGGCCAGGGAGGAAATCGTCACTGAAGCTTTCTTT
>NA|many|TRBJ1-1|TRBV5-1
CASSPYEGDTEAFF
TGCGCCAGCAGCCCGTACGAGGGGGACACTGAAGCTTTCTTT
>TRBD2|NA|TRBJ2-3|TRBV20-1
CSARLLGLAGFRDTQYF
TGCAGTGCTAGATTATTAGGACTAGCGGGATTTCGGGATACGCAGTATTTT
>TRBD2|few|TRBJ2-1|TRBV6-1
CASNDAGGGVNEQFF
TGTGCCAGCAACGACGCGGGGGGAGGCGTAAATGAGCAGTTCTTC
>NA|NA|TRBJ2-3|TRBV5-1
CASSLGGSTRGTQYF
TGCGCCAGCAGCTTAGGAGGAAGCACCCGCGGTACGCAGTATTTT
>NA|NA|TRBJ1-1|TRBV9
CASSVGLGGVNTEAFF
TGTGCCAGCAGCGTAGGCCTCGGCGGGGTGAACACTGAAGCTTTCTTT
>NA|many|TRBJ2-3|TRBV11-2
CASRQPGVYTDTQYF
TGTGCCAGCAGGCAGCCGGGCGTCTACACAGATACGCAGTATTTT
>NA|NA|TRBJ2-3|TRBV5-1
CASSLDTSPDTQYF
TGCGCCAGCAGCTTGGATACTAGCCCAGATACGCAGTATTTT
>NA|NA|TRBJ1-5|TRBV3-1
CASSQGGTGQPQHF
TGTGCCAGCAGCCAAGGGGGGACCGGTCAGCCCCAGCATTTT
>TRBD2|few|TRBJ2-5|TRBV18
CASSPGLARQETQYF
TGTGCCAGCTCACCGGGACTAGCGCGCCAAGAGACCCAGTACTTC
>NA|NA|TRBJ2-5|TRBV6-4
CASSDVNRSLKTQYF
TGTGCCAGCAGTGACGTAAACCGGTCCTTGAAGACCCAGTACTTC
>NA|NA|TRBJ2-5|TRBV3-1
CASSHRGARFVETQYF
TGTGCCAGCAGCCACCGGGGGGCGCGGTTTGTGGAGACCCAGTACTTC
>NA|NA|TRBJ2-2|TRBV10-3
CAISPGTYTGELFF
TGTGCCATCAGTCCCGGGACCTACACCGGGGAGCTGTTTTTT
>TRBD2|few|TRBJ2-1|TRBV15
CATRKGTSPNEQFF
TGTGCCACCAGGAAGGGGACTAGTCCCAATGAGCAGTTCTTC
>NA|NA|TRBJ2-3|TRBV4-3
CASSQDLGDTQYF
TGCGCCAGCAGCCAAGATCTGGGAGATACGCAGTATTTT
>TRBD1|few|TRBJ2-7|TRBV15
CATSHRQGFRNEQYF
TGTGCCACCAGTCATCGACAGGGGTTTCGTAACGAGCAGTACTTC
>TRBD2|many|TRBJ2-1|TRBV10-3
CAITPRDYGNEQFF
TGTGCCATCACTCCCAGGGACTATGGGAATGAGCAGTTCTTC
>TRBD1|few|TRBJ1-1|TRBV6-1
CASSRSGGNEAFF
TGTGCCAGCAGTCGCTCAGGGGGGAATGAAGCTTTCTTT
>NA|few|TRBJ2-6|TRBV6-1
CASSIVRTVSGANVLTF
TGTGCCAGCAGTATAGTCCGGACGGTCTCTGGGGCCAACGTCCTGACTTTC